A selection of T cell receptor beta chains follows, all from one sample in a study of shared clonotypes between healthy human individuals. The method was immunoSEQ multiplex PCR; TCRdb's version includes in-frame clones alone and lacks a portion of them. The sample has 950,000 to 1,200,000 clones, around 77% seen once. The material sequenced was memory CD4+ T cells from PBMCs. These receptors were obtained from a man between 18 and 35 years old in good health. Some clones in this sample may be carry-over from other donors' samples. Each CDR3 is given with its conserved first and last residue.

j_call v_call cdr3_aa
TRBJ2-7 TRBV4-3 CASSHRTGGYEQYF
TRBJ1-1 TRBV5-1 CATGISNTEAFF
TRBJ1-4 TRBV28 CASSFPADSEKLFF
TRBJ2-2 TRBV4-2 CASSQDGRSTGELFF
TRBJ2-7 TRBV5-1 CASSLGYEQYF
TRBJ2-7 TRBV6-5 CASRRGGTHSYEQYF
TRBJ1-3 TRBV9 CASSAGISGNTIYF
TRBJ2-2 TRBV5-1 CASSFSPQNTGELFF
TRBJ2-7 TRBV30 CAWSVLWTSRGYEQYF
TRBJ2-1 TRBV30 CAEQDYNEQFF
TRBJ1-2 TRBV19 CASSSQGPGDYGYTF
TRBJ1-2 TRBV5-1 CASSLEGRDGDGYTF
TRBJ2-2 TRBV6-1 CASSTGQGTGELFF
TRBJ2-7 TRBV6-1 CASSPGLAGNYEQYF
TRBJ1-3 TRBV6-5 CASSPTGNSGNTIYF
TRBJ1-5 TRBV27 CASSLHRVGQPQHF
TRBJ2-7 TRBV6-1 CASSARQGAYEQYF
TRBJ1-3 TRBV30 CAWSKRGLSGNTIYF
TRBJ1-2 TRBV19 CASSIIGWQGATGYTF
TRBJ2-7 TRBV2 CASSESFWEQYF
TRBJ2-7 TRBV28 CASSLHLQGYEQYF
TRBJ1-1 TRBV30 CAWSRAQYTEAFF
TRBJ1-5 TRBV6-5 CASRQGAAQPQHF
TRBJ2-3 TRBV4-1 CASSHNRGTSADTQYF
TRBJ2-5 TRBV10-3 CAISESTETQYF
TRBJ1-3 TRBV6-5 CASRDEGYSGNTIYF
TRBJ2-7 TRBV28 CASSKSREQYF
TRBJ2-1 TRBV4-2 CASSQDKMKSNEQFF
TRBJ2-7 TRBV5-6 CASSAASGGTYEQYF
TRBJ1-5 TRBV2 CASSERQGNQPQHF
TRBJ2-5 TRBV7-2 CASSFRGPETQYF
TRBJ2-1 TRBV2 CASRGGTSGSSYNEQFF
TRBJ2-5 TRBV30 CAWRNGPWGRTQYF
TRBJ2-2 TRBV6-6 CAHSTWSGTGELFF
TRBJ2-1 TRBV4-3 CASSQSSLERVVF
TRBJ2-7 TRBV11-2 CASSRSSGRRSSYEQYF
TRBJ1-1 TRBV27 CASSPSGGRGDTEAFF
TRBJ2-1 TRBV28 CASSLLGGRVNEQFF
TRBJ1-1 TRBV21-1 CASSKRAEEANTEAFF
TRBJ2-2 TRBV6-5 CASSPRRVNTGELFF
TRBJ2-5 TRBV5-1 CASSLVGVGEETQYF
TRBJ1-2 TRBV5-1 CASSLDRVYGYTF
TRBJ2-1 TRBV5-1 CASSTTSGRMAGDNEQFF
TRBJ1-3 TRBV30 CAWSERGSGNTIYF
TRBJ1-1 TRBV5-4 CASSKTEHTEAFF
TRBJ1-5 TRBV11-3 CASSDFGSPHQPQHF
TRBJ2-3 TRBV11-2 CASSFGTGTTDTQYF
TRBJ1-5 TRBV5-8 CASGQPKNQPQHF
TRBJ1-4 TRBV30 CARGGINEKLFF
TRBJ2-5 TRBV29-1 CSVSLAGSPQETQYF
TRBJ2-5 TRBV14 CASSQVRGLEETQYF
TRBJ2-2 TRBV5-1 CASSTTRNTGELFF
TRBJ2-3 TRBV7-2 CASSLTPGDTQYF
TRBJ2-2 TRBV7-9 CASSLVSLAGVNTGELFF